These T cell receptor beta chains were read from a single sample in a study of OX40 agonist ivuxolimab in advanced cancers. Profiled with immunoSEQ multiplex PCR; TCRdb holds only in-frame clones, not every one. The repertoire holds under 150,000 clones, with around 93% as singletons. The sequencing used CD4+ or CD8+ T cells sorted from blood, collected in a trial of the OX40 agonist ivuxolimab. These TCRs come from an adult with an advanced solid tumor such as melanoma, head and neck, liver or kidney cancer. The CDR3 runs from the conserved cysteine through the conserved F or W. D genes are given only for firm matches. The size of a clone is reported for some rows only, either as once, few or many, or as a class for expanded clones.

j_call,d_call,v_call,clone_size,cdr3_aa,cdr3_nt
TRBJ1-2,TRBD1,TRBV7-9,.,CASTAVGQGSYGYTF,TGTGCCAGCACAGCAGTGGGACAGGGGAGCTATGGCTACACCTTC
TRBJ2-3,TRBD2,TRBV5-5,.,CASSWKLAGGPSDTQYF,TGTGCCAGCAGCTGGAAACTAGCGGGAGGGCCGTCAGATACGCAGTATTTT
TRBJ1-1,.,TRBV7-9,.,CASSLDFMNTEAFF,TGTGCCAGCAGCTTAGACTTCATGAACACTGAAGCTTTCTTT
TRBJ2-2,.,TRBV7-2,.,CASSLDSGSPGELFF,TGTGCCAGCAGCTTAGATTCCGGGAGCCCCGGGGAGCTGTTTTTT
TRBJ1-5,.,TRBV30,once,CAWSVGQGDQPQHF,TGTGCCTGGAGTGTAGGGCAGGGCGATCAGCCCCAGCATTTT
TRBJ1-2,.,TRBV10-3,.,CAITQSASGYTF,TGTGCCATCACCCAGTCGGCGAGTGGCTACACCTTC
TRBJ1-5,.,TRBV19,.,CASTGKLYQPQHF,TGTGCCAGTACGGGGAAATTATATCAGCCCCAGCATTTT
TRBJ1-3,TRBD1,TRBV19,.,CASTWTGFSGNTIYF,TGTGCCAGTACCTGGACAGGATTCTCTGGAAACACCATATATTTT
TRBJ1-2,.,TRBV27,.,CASSFMGSAYGYTF,TGTGCCAGCAGTTTTATGGGATCGGCCTATGGCTACACCTTC
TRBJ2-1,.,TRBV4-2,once,CASSQDSPQSSYNEQFF,TGTGCCAGCAGCCAAGACTCGCCTCAGAGCTCCTACAATGAGCAGTTCTTC
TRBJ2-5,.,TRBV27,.,CASSLYGETQYF,TGTGCCAGCAGTTTATATGGAGAGACCCAGTACTTC
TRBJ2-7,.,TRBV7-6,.,CASSLQTPYEQYF,TGTGCCAGCAGCTTGCAGACGCCCTACGAGCAGTACTTC
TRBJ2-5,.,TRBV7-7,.,CASSLGRGGETQYF,TGTGCCAGCAGCTTAGGAAGGGGTGGGGAGACCCAGTACTTC
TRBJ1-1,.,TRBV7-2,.,CASSQERFGEAFF,TGCGCCAGCAGCCAAGAGAGGTTTGGAGAAGCTTTCTTT
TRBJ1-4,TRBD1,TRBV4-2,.,CASSRGAGQGNEKLFF,TGTGCCAGCAGCCGGGGGGCGGGACAGGGGAATGAAAAACTGTTTTTT
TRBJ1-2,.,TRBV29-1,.,CSVGGTSGYTF,TGCAGCGTGGGGGGGACGTCTGGCTACACCTTC
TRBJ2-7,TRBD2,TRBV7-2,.,CASNPRGGTGLYEQYF,TGTGCCAGCAACCCACGGGGGGGGACGGGACTTTACGAGCAGTACTTC
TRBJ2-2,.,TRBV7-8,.,CASSLGGGTANTGELFF,TGTGCCAGCAGCTTAGGTGGCGGGACTGCGAACACCGGGGAGCTGTTTTTT
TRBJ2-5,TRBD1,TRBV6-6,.,CASSPGTGRETQYF,TGTGCCAGCAGCCCTGGGACAGGGAGAGAGACCCAGTACTTC
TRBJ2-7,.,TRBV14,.,CASSQDPLRRGISYEQYF,TGTGCCAGCAGCCAAGATCCCTTACGCCGGGGGATCTCCTACGAGCAGTACTTC
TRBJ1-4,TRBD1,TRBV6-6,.,CASRMTGGEKLFF,TGTGCCAGCAGAATGACAGGGGGCGAAAAACTGTTTTTT
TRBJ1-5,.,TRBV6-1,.,CASSELGWYSNQPQHF,TGTGCCAGCAGTGAGTTGGGTTGGTATAGCAATCAGCCCCAGCATTTT
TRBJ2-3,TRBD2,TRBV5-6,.,CASSLVLAGGTTDTQYF,TGTGCCAGCAGCTTGGTTTTAGCGGGAGGCACCACAGATACGCAGTATTTT
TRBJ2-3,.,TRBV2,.,CASKGNTDTQYF,TGTGCCAGCAAAGGGAACACAGATACGCAGTATTTT
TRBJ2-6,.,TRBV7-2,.,CASSLGHFASGANVLTF,TGTGCCAGCAGCTTAGGGCATTTCGCCTCTGGGGCCAACGTCCTGACTTTC
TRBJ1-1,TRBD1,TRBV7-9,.,CASSPLGTDKTEAFF,TGTGCCAGCAGCCCGCTAGGGACAGATAAAACTGAAGCTTTCTTT
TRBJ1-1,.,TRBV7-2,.,CASSLRVTGAFF,TGTGCCAGCAGCTTAAGGGTCACTGGGGCTTTCTTT
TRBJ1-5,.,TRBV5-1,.,CASSQEKGQPQHF,TGCGCCAGCAGCCAAGAGAAGGGACAGCCCCAGCATTTT
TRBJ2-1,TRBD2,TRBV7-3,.,CASSFTPGGVNEQFF,TGTGCCAGCAGCTTCACCCCCGGGGGGGTCAATGAGCAGTTCTTC
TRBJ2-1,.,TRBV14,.,CASNTGLYNEQFF,TGTGCCAGCAATACAGGGCTCTACAATGAGCAGTTCTTC
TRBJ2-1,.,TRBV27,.,CASRPDRLSYNEQFF,TGTGCCAGCAGACCTGACAGACTCTCCTACAATGAGCAGTTCTTC
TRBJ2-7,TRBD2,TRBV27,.,CASSTSGISYEQYF,TGTGCCAGCAGTACTAGCGGGATCTCCTACGAGCAGTACTTC
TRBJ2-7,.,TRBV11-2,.,CASSPYLASYEQYF,TGTGCCAGCAGCCCATACTTAGCCTCCTACGAGCAGTACTTC
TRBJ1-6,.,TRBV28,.,CASSLGALSDSPLHF,TGTGCCAGCAGTTTGGGGGCTCTGTCAGATTCACCCCTCCACTTT
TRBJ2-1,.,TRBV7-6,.,CASSLLQGTSGNEQFF,TGTGCCAGCAGCTTGCTACAGGGGACTTCTGGGAATGAGCAGTTCTTC
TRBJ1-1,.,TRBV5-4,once,CASSLPQTEAFF,TGTGCCAGCAGCTTGCCCCAAACTGAAGCTTTCTTT
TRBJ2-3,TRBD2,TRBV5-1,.,CATRGGLGLALDTQYF,TGCGCCACCCGGGGGGGCCTGGGACTAGCCCTAGATACGCAGTATTTT
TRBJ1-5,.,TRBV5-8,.,CASSLGQNQPQHF,TGTGCCAGCAGCTTGGGGCAGAATCAGCCCCAGCATTTT
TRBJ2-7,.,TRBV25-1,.,CASSAATDSYEQYF,TGTGCCAGCAGTGCCGCGACGGACTCCTACGAGCAGTACTTC
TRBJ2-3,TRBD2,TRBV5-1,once,CASRGGGRETDTQYF,TGCGCCAGCAGAGGCGGGGGAAGGGAAACAGATACGCAGTATTTT
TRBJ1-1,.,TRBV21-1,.,CASSKVRQPLFQTRAPVLNTEAFF,TGTGCCAGCAGCAAAGTTCGTCAACCATTATTTCAAACCCGGGCCCCCGTTTTGAACACTGAAGCTTTCTTT
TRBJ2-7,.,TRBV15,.,CATSRLYYEQYF,TGTGCCACCAGCAGGCTATACTACGAGCAGTACTTC
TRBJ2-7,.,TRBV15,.,CATSRGSSSYEQYF,TGTGCCACCAGCAGGGGGTCGTCCTCCTACGAGCAGTACTTC
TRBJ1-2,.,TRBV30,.,CAWNIRHRVTSGYTF,TGTGCCTGGAACATTCGCCACAGGGTTACTAGCGGCTACACCTTC
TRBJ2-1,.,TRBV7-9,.,CASSLGGWLEDYNEQFF,TGTGCCAGCAGTTTAGGAGGGTGGCTGGAAGACTACAATGAGCAGTTCTTC
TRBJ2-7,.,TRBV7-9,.,CASSLVEADYEQYF,TGTGCCAGCAGCTTAGTGGAGGCCGACTACGAGCAGTACTTC
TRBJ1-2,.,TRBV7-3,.,CASSLEGGGYTF,TGTGCCAGCAGCTTAGAAGGGGGTGGCTACACCTTC
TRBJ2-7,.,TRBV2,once,CASSEGGGPGEQYF,TGTGCCAGCAGTGAAGGGGGGGGGCCGGGCGAGCAGTACTTC
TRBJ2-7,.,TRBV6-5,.,CASSLGGSSYEQYF,TGTGCCAGCAGTCTAGGGGGTTCCTCCTACGAGCAGTACTTC
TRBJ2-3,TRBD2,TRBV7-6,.,CASSLGGGRADTQYF,TGTGCCAGCAGCTTAGGCGGTGGGAGGGCAGATACGCAGTATTTT
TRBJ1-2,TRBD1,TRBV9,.,CASSFRTGGLGGYTF,TGTGCCAGCAGCTTTCGGACAGGGGGCTTGGGTGGCTACACCTTC
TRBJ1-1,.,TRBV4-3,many,CASSQVGTEAFF,TGCGCCAGCAGCCAAGTGGGGACTGAAGCTTTCTTT
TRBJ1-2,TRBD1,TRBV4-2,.,CASSVSGGSYGYTF,TGTGCCAGCAGCGTTTCAGGGGGGAGCTATGGCTACACCTTC
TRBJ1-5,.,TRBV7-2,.,CASSLVGTANQPQHF,TGTGCCAGCAGCTTAGTAGGGACTGCCAATCAGCCCCAGCATTTT
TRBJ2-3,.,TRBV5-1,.,CASSFEQGITDTQYF,TGCGCCAGCAGCTTTGAACAGGGAATAACAGATACGCAGTATTTT
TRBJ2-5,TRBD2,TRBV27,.,CASSSLGLAKETQYF,TGTGCCAGCAGTTCCCTAGGACTAGCGAAGGAGACCCAGTACTTC
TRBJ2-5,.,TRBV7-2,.,CASSHTGTPPKYF,TGTGCCAGCAGCCATACCGGGACACCCCCTAAGTACTTC